Listed below are T cell receptor beta chains from one sample, sequenced in a study of monozygotic twins with inflammatory bowel disease. TCRdb reprocessed the 5' RACE reads, keeping one entry per CDR3 protein, no DNA. The sample has around 450,000 distinct CDR3 sequences. Sequenced material: blood. Every receptor here comes from a human donor with ulcerative colitis or Crohn's disease, or a healthy co-twin of an affected twin (not recorded which). The CDR3 runs from the conserved cysteine through the conserved F or W.

j_call | v_call | cdr3_aa
TRBJ2-3 | TRBV5-1 | CASTEGGTSTDTQYF
TRBJ2-5 | TRBV6-1 | CASRPSGFKGETQYF
TRBJ2-7 | TRBV9 | CASSTGQVSSYEQYF
TRBJ2-7 | TRBV6-1 | CASSGTSGDSYEQYF
TRBJ1-1 | TRBV29-1 | CSVTGTAIEAFF
TRBJ2-2 | TRBV5-1 | CASRTGGLITGELFF
TRBJ2-5 | TRBV6-2/TRBV6-3 | CASSYSDRTQETQYF
TRBJ2-1 | TRBV12-3/TRBV12-4 | CASFYRGSNNEQFF
TRBJ2-7 | TRBV5-1 | CASSHSPGGYEQYF
TRBJ2-5 | TRBV7-2 | CASSFEPRGVETQYF
TRBJ2-2 | TRBV7-2 | CASGLTNTGELFF
TRBJ1-1 | TRBV7-9 | CASSSTTDSAEAFF
TRBJ2-3 | TRBV27 | CASRQGAQSTDTQYF
TRBJ2-7 | TRBV6-1 | CASRRGLELSYYEQYF
TRBJ1-2 | TRBV20-1 | CSAFDLRGTNYGYSF
TRBJ1-5 | TRBV24-1 | CATSDAGTGGNQPQHF
TRBJ1-4 | TRBV18 | CASSPPSGLSEKLFF
TRBJ1-5 | TRBV4-3 | CASSQEFRSLNQPQHF
TRBJ2-2 | TRBV7-2 | CASSFGANTGELFF
TRBJ1-1 | TRBV3-1 | CASTGQSGTEAFF
TRBJ2-1 | TRBV5-1 | CASSLLGTGGNNEQFF
TRBJ2-1 | TRBV12-3/TRBV12-4 | CASSPQENNEQFF
TRBJ1-5 | TRBV6-2/TRBV6-3 | CASSYSGYPPQHF
TRBJ1-2 | TRBV12-3/TRBV12-4 | CASRVSGGRLGGYTF
TRBJ1-5 | TRBV9 | CASSVRPGDQPQHF
TRBJ1-6 | TRBV6-2/TRBV6-3 | CASSSATGLSSPLHF
TRBJ2-7 | TRBV20-1 | CSARDPGGADEQYF
TRBJ2-7 | TRBV10-3 | CAISWTSGSFYEQYF